This T cell receptor (beta chain) was found in a study of blood T cell repertoires in COVID-19. Whole-study context: There were acute and convalescent COVID-19 samples, and they came from the United States, Italy and Spain. T cells, B-cell-depleted T cells, or PBMCs supplied cDNA or gDNA.

Authors' analysis steps: The authors estimated nucleated cell counts from reference gene primer amplification. Profiled with immunoSEQ multiplex PCR; TCRdb holds only in-frame clones, not every one. V, J and clone size are taken as reported in that table, and D and trimming were inferred from the DNA itself. The sample lists 130,000 to 150,000 clones; over 70% were seen once. There are 14 residues in the CDR3. Trimming stripped 0 bases from V and 4 bases from J, with 6 bases between. Germline V gives CDR1 KGHDR, CDR2 SFDVKD. Sequenced input: peripheral blood. V and J are TRBV24-1 and TRBJ1-5; D call uncertain. The clonotype was recovered from a woman aged 60-75 years with acute or convalescent COVID-19. The CDR3 DNA follows: TGTGCCACCAGTGATTTGCAGGTTAATCAGCCCCAGCATTTT. Residues: CATSDLQVNQPQHF.